The subject of this entry is one T cell receptor (beta chain). Its cognate antigen has yet to be identified. Base-call qualities are not available, and no considerably larger clone is one nucleotide away. TCR CDR3 regions were amplified from genomic DNA by multiplex PCR using the deep immunoSEQ assay. Extracted genomic DNA from each cell subset was distributed evenly across all wells of several immunoSEQ 96-well plates, and each plate was treated as a replicate. For sorted subsets, approximately 210 ng genomic DNA, equal to 30,000 to 35,000 T cell genomes, was loaded into each replicate PCR. Purified libraries were quantified with a Qubit 3.0 fluorometer, sized on a Bioanalyzer 2100, and re-quantified with the KAPA Library Quantification kit. Every immunoSEQ 96-well plate was sequenced on a dedicated single-read 150-cycle Illumina NextSeq 550 flow cell. In the paper's pipeline: Because only junctional sequences without quality scores were contained in the immunoSEQ output, filtering matching that applied to full-length reads could not be performed. To assign V/J genes and CDR3, sequences were annotated against IMGT germline references using PyIR, a Python wrapper for IgBLAST v1.9. Any read was removed if the V/J assignment was weak (E-value above 1e-6), the CDR3 was missing, or the read contained stop codons, out-of-frame junctions, or ambiguous translated residues. V3J clonotypes were defined as sequences sharing the same inferred V gene, J gene, and CDR3 amino acid sequence. Percentage overlap between repertoires was computed as shared unique clonotypes divided by the size of the smaller repertoire. Repertoire richness was assessed with RTK rarefaction, the Chao1 estimator, and Recon v2.1 estimates of unobserved clonotypes. Generation probabilities for all TCRbeta clonotypes obtained by the gDNA method from several donors were computed using OLGA. In TCRdb, the immuneACCESS table is reduced to in-frame sequences with V and J assigned. These tables do not hold every clone; where another copy was compared, an unresolved V gene accounts for under half, and the others remain unexplained. V, J and clone size are those of that table, while D and trimming were read from the DNA. Counted in this sample were just over 2,000,000 clones; roughly 94% of them appeared once. The ten largest clones capture more than 0.95% of the sample.

These data belong to a study of shared clonotypes between healthy human individuals (dated by TCRdb to 2019 to 2021). The study in broad terms: A few men and a couple of women, aged 18 to 49 years, made up the cohort. For each donor, CD4 naive and CD4 memory were each given three plates, CD8 naive was given two plates, and CD8 memory was given one plate. To increase sequencing depth and limit assay-specific biases, different laboratories used diverse techniques to prepare libraries and sequence TCR repertoires. To estimate repertoire size and how much clonotypes are shared between individuals, the study performed deep sequencing of blood TCR repertoires from about 5 healthy adults. Each donor's leukapheresis produced roughly between roughly 0.9 and 9 billion PBMCs. Paper-wide results and their limitations: Higher generation probabilities were observed for clonotypes shared by all four sorted-subset donors than for non-shared clonotypes. Pairwise subsampling indicated that sequencing depth was expected to affect the degree of clonotype sharing among donors. About 4.5% of naive CD4, 3% to 4% of naive CD8, roughly 2.5% of memory CD4, and more than 0.35% of memory CD8 clonotypes were shared across several donors. The small number of donors limited the genetic and exposure-history diversity represented. Incomplete sequencing was indicated by rarefaction of sorted-subset datasets, despite the large sequencing depth. Naive subsets generally had larger estimated clonotype richness than memory subsets did. Sampling was restricted to blood, and TCR repertoires in tissue are likely to differ from TCR repertoires in blood.

CD8 naive samples were CD45RO-negative cells positively selected for CCR7, giving a CD45RA+CCR7+ population that excluded TemRA cells. Donors were healthy HIV-negative adults with no recently reported acute infections or vaccinations. Every donor was a Caucasian adult residing in Nashville, Tennessee, USA. After blood collection by leukapheresis, PBMCs were isolated using Ficoll-Histopaque density gradient centrifugation and then cryopreserved in the vapor phase of liquid nitrogen. Analytical flow cytometry was used to check the purity and quantity of each magnetically sorted T cell population. From each sorted fraction, genomic DNA was isolated and quantified by UV absorbance on a Nanodrop 2000c. This TCR was sampled from a man aged 18 to 35 in good health. What was sequenced was naive CD8+ T cells sorted from blood. According to the study, the label for this sample's cell subset or site signals: CD45RA+CCR7+.

The nucleotides read TGCGCCAGCAGCCTCTCATCGGGACAGAGACTCTATGGCTACACCTTC. Translated, this is CASSLSSGQRLYGYTF. In this chain, TRBV4-1 is recombined with TRBJ1-2; 7 central nucleotides agree with TRBD1. V has 4 bases trimmed and J has 4 bases trimmed; junction bases matching no gene number 12. Counted from cysteine to phenylalanine, this CDR3 has 16 amino acids. Of the read, only the CDR3 DNA is kept; its 48 bases are in frame from base 1. CDR1 MGHRA and CDR2 YSYEKL were looked up in the germline V gene.